This T cell receptor beta chain is from a study of cytomegalovirus exposure and HLA in healthy donors. The CDR3 consists of 17 residues. The J segment lost 1 base and the V segment lost 2 bases, leaving 7 bases of the junction unmatched. Germline assignment: CDR1 SGHTA and CDR2 FQGNSA. PCR primers comprised 60 Vbeta and 13 Jbeta primers. Profiling relied on immunoSEQ multiplex PCR, and the TCRdb table lists in-frame clones only, not all of them. The top ten hold 0.75% to 0.95% of the sample, which has around 150,000 clones, around 88% seen once. The TCR was taken from a woman in her twenties or thirties in good health and CMV-seronegative. Sequencing used PBMCs. This chain connects TRBV7-2 to TRBJ2-1; 8 positions agree with TRBD2. This CDR3 reads CASSLLSSGNSYNEQFF. CDR3 in DNA: TGTGCCAGCAGCTTATTGAGTAGCGGGAATTCCTACAATGAGCAGTTCTTC.